What follows is one T cell receptor beta chain and its context. The data were obtained in a study of blood T cell repertoires in COVID-19. Whole-study context: COVID-19 samples, acute and convalescent, were from the United States, Italy and Spain.

Germline V CDR1 and CDR2: MNHEY, SVGEGT. This CDR3 is built from 14 residues. V was pared by 6 bases and J by 4 bases, with 7 bases of the junction left unmatched. TCRdb's table, derived via immunoSEQ multiplex PCR, lists solely in-frame clones and lacks some. The table includes hundreds of thousands of clones, 70% to 90% detected once. The TCR originated in a woman between 55 and 75 years old with COVID-19, enrolled during active disease. The specimen was peripheral blood. The chain joins TRBV6-2 or TRBV6-3 to TRBJ1-1; 8 nucleotides agree with TRBD1. The CDR3 region has the DNA TGTGCCAGCAGCCGGACAGGGTTCGGCACTGAAGCTTTCTTT. It encodes CASSRTGFGTEAFF.